In its sample, the clone carrying this T cell receptor (beta chain) was seen many times. Its target is not known. The data are from a study of blood T cells in healthy people across ages. The study's findings and limits: Any conclusive comparison of naive versus antigen-experienced cells was prevented by using unsorted PBMCs.

The donors, healthy Caucasians from Russia, were aged about 6 to 95. Sample-barcoded 5' priming and a J-beta primer mix drove a second PCR of about 6 to 11 cycles. TCRdb ran MiXCR on the 5' RACE reads and lists one entry per CDR3 protein. The data contain about 650,000 distinct CDR3 sequences, 32% of them singletons. The receptor was derived from a woman older than 75 in good health. Sequences were obtained from blood.

CDR3 loop: CASSYLEGRQPQHF. CDR3 sequence (DNA): TGTGCCAGCAGTTATTTGGAGGGGCGTCAGCCCCAGCATTTT. The rearrangement uses TRBV6-2 or TRBV6-3 and TRBJ1-5; D possibly corresponds to TRBD1 (5 bases). This CDR3 comprises 14 residues. V was cut by 3 bases and J by 6 bases, with 12 bases left in between. The germline V gene has CDR1 MNHEY and CDR2 SVGEGT.